Reported below is one T cell receptor beta chain. The data are from a study of T cell changes during pregnancy in multiple sclerosis. Method: immunoSEQ multiplex PCR; TCRdb's copy keeps in-frame clones and lacks some. The data hold 55,000 to 65,000 clones, with around nine tenths observed a single time. Germline V lookup: CDR1 SGHTA, CDR2 FQGNSA. Unmatched junction bases numbered 6, after V lost 5 bases and J lost 5 bases. The CDR3 spans 15 residues. The source was peripheral blood, collected in the first trimester of pregnancy. This clonotype was obtained from a female donor in good health, enrolled as a control in a pregnancy study. This chain links TRBV7-2 with TRBJ2-5; 12 bases line up with TRBD2. The CDR3 here is CASSAYGLAGETQYF. CDR3 DNA: TGTGCCAGCAGCGCGTACGGACTAGCGGGGGAGACCCAGTACTTC.